Below, 5 T cell receptor beta chains from the same sample are listed, as sequenced in a study of response to subunit inactivated influenza vaccine. TCRdb used MiXCR to reprocess the RT-PCR reads, holding one entry per CDR3 protein. The top ten clones hold roughly 10% of a sample with 700,000 to 900,000 distinct CDR3 sequences, less than 25% of them seen once. The sequences come from PBMCs from blood, collected around 5 days after vaccination. The receptors come from a man aged 50 or older who received an inactivated influenza vaccine.

The chain recombines TRBV20-1 with TRBJ2-1; 7 nucleotides align to TRBD2. J was trimmed by 0 bases and V by 4 bases; bases with no gene match: 9. CDR3 length equals 16 residues. Germline V gives CDR1 DFQATT, CDR2 SNEGSKA (reference sequence). The CDR3 DNA reads as TGCAGTGCTATCTTACTAGCGAGAGGCTCCTACAATGAGCAGTTCTTC. This codes for CSAILLARGSYNEQFF.

Concerning this clonotype: The junction departs from the called germline gene at one end, perhaps through a read error. The chain uses TRBV20-1 and TRBJ1-4; D might be TRBD1 (5 bases). CDR1 is DFQATT and CDR2 is SNEGSKA in the germline V gene (reference sequence). The CDR3 is made up of 16 amino acids. In DNA, the CDR3 is TGCAGTGCTCCTTTTTCGGGGGTTGAAACTAATGGAAAACTGTTTTTT. Protein: CSAPFSGVETNGKLFF.

This clonotype came up a few times. The chain recombines TRBV7-9 with TRBJ1-5, with no clear D. CDR3 length: 16 amino acids. Germline V gives CDR1 SEHNR, CDR2 FQNEAQ (reference sequence). V lost 4 bases and J 2 bases, leaving 15 bases between the germline ends. The CDR3 DNA is TGTGCCAGCAGCTCAAACGTCGGGGTTGGCAATCAGCCCCAGCATTTT. Translated: CASSSNVGVGNQPQHF.

This chain joins TRBV24-1 and TRBJ2-1, with TRBD1 identical over 7 bases. CDR1 and CDR2 (germline): KGHDR, SFDVKD. There are 15 residues in the CDR3. V shed 4 bases, J shed 3 bases, and the junction held 5 bases outside the gene matches. The CDR3 coding sequence is TGTGCCACCAGTGACCCTAGGACAGGCTACAATGAGCAGTTCTTC. This sequence encodes CATSDPRTGYNEQFF.

This chain links TRBV12-3 or TRBV12-4 with TRBJ2-2, with D possibly TRBD1 on 5 matching bases. Trimming removed 5 bases from V and 3 bases from J, with 7 bases in between. The CDR3 has 13 residues. As DNA, the CDR3 is TGTGCCAGCAGTATAGGGGACACCGGGGAGCTGTTTTTT. Amino acid sequence: CASSIGDTGELFF.